The 14 T cell receptor beta chains below come from one sample, sequenced in a study of cytomegalovirus exposure and HLA in healthy donors. PCR primers comprised 60 Vbeta and 13 Jbeta primers. Profiling relied on immunoSEQ multiplex PCR, and the TCRdb table lists in-frame clones only, not all of them. The sample yields around 120,000 clones, 65% to 90% seen once. Material for sequencing was PBMCs. The source is a woman aged 25 to 45 in good health and CMV-seronegative.

The V and J genes are TRBV11-2 and TRBJ2-1; tentatively, D is TRBD2 (6 bases). This CDR3 spans 12 amino acids. Germline CDR1 SGHAT, CDR2 FQNNGV. The V end lost 8 bases, the J end lost 8 bases, and 13 bases lay between the germline ends. The CDR3 is CASSGGYDEQFF. CDR3 sequence (DNA): TGTGCCAGCTCTGGAGGGTACGATGAGCAGTTCTTC.

By sample fraction, this clone is medium-sized. The chain couples TRBV2 to TRBJ2-6, with D tentatively TRBD1 (5 bases). V dropped 4 bases and J dropped 3 bases, with 13 bases sitting between them. CDR1 and CDR2 (germline): SNHLY, FYNNEI. This CDR3 is 16 amino acids long. CDR3: CASSAAGHDGANVLTF. In DNA, the CDR3 is TGTGCCAGCAGTGCAGCTGGACACGATGGGGCCAACGTCCTGACTTTC. Filled out from reference TRBV2 and TRBJ2-6, the complete variable domain reads EPEVTQTPSHQVTQMGQEVILRCVPISNHLYFYWYRQILGQKVEFLVSFYNNEISEKSEIFDDQFSVERPDGSNFTLKIRSTKLEDSAMYFCASSAAGHDGANVLTFGAGSRLTVL.

The gene calls are TRBV19 and TRBJ2-1, with D possibly TRBD1 on 6 matching bases. The CDR3 spans 14 residues. Deletions cut 5 bases from V and 8 bases from J, with 16 bases between. Germline CDR1 LNHDA, CDR2 SQIVND (reference sequence). The CDR3 DNA follows: TGTGCCAGTAGTGGACAGAGGCCTGGGGATGAGCAGTTCTTC. This codes for CASSGQRPGDEQFF.

The chain links TRBV4-2 to TRBJ2-7; the D gene is possibly TRBD2 (6 bases). V lost 1 base, J lost 3 bases, and 13 bases lay in between. The CDR3 covers 15 residues. The germline V gene encodes CDR1 LGHNA and CDR2 YNFKEQ. CDR3 region: CASSQVKGGIYEQYF. The DNA for the CDR3 is TGTGCCAGCAGCCAAGTAAAAGGAGGGATCTACGAGCAGTACTTC.

The J gene is TRBJ2-3, the V gene TRBV28, with no clear D. Per germline, CDR1 MDHEN and CDR2 SYDVKM. This CDR3 is 14 amino acids long. V lost 7 bases to trimming and J lost 1 base, with 12 bases between them. The CDR3 is CASTRQARTDTQYF. DNA of the CDR3: TGTGCCAGCACCCGGCAGGCCCGCACAGATACGCAGTATTTT.

This sequence joins TRBV11-2 and TRBJ2-1, with 13 bases that match TRBD2. The junction had 10 bases not matched to a gene; V was cut back by 4 bases and J by 7 bases. The CDR3 sequence is 17 residues long. CDR1 SGHAT and CDR2 FQNNGV come from the germline V gene. CDR3: CASSWGTSGKLLNEQFF. In DNA form, the CDR3 reads TGTGCCAGCAGCTGGGGGACTAGCGGGAAGTTGTTGAATGAGCAGTTCTTC.

V is TRBV11-3 and J is TRBJ2-3; TRBD1 might be the D (6 bases). The CDR3 runs to 15 residues. Germline V gives CDR1 SGHNT, CDR2 YENEEA. Trimming pared 5 bases from V and 6 bases from J, leaving 18 bases between. CDR3 DNA: TGTGCCAGCAGCCCCGACACCATCAGGGGCGATACGCAGTATTTT. It specifies CASSPDTIRGDTQYF.

In DNA form, the CDR3 reads TGTGCCTGGAGTCCCGGGGGGTCCCAAGAGACCCAGTACTTC. This gives the protein CAWSPGGSQETQYF. The chain combines TRBV30 with TRBJ2-5, with 7 bases matching TRBD2. The CDR3 contains 14 residues. The V gene's germline CDR1 is GTSNPN and CDR2 SVGIG (reference sequence). Trimming cost V 2 bases and J 1 base; bases outside gene matches: 4.

This rearrangement joins TRBV5-4 to TRBJ1-5, with no clear D. The CDR3 sequence is 15 residues long. Germline CDR1 and CDR2: SGHNT and YYREEE (reference sequence). V was shortened by 0 bases and J by 0 bases, with 7 bases between the two germline ends. CDR3 sequence reads: CASSLGPVSNQPQHF. Here the CDR3 DNA reads TGTGCCAGCAGCTTGGGGCCAGTTAGCAATCAGCCCCAGCATTTT.

The chain recombines TRBV13 with TRBJ2-4, with D tentatively TRBD2 (6 bases). The germline gives CDR1 PRHDT, CDR2 FYEKMQ (reference sequence). The V end was cut by 4 bases, the J end by 1 base, with 8 bases between. This CDR3 is 14 amino acids long. CDR3 sequence (DNA): TGTGCCAGCAGCTCGGGGAGGGCCAAAAACATTCAGTACTTC. This sequence encodes CASSSGRAKNIQYF. Filled out from reference TRBV13 and TRBJ2-4, the complete variable domain reads AAGVIQSPRHLIKEKRETATLKCYPIPRHDTVYWYQQGPGQDPQFLISFYEKMQSDKGSIPDRFSAQQFSDYHSELNMSSLELGDSALYFCASSSGRAKNIQYFGAGTRLSVL.

The chain is built from TRBV21-1 and TRBJ2-3; whether TRBD1, the table's D call, matches the DNA was not checked. TRBV21-1 is described as a pseudogene. The length of the CDR3 is 16 residues. The CDR3 sequence is CASSKEQGAGTDTQYF. The CDR3 DNA reads as TGTGCCAGCAGCAAAGAACAGGGGGCGGGAACAGATACGCAGTATTTT.

The chain is built from TRBV6-1 and TRBJ1-5, with 7 bases lining up with TRBD1. The V and J ends lost 4 bases and 3 bases, in that order; junction bases with no gene match: 3. Germline values: CDR1 MNHNS, CDR2 SASEGT. The CDR3 spans 14 residues. In nucleotides, the CDR3 is TGTGCCAGCAGTGTGGACAGGTTCAATCAGCCCCAGCATTTT. This encodes CASSVDRFNQPQHF.

The chain employs TRBV10-3 and TRBJ2-7; 11 bases line up with TRBD2. The CDR3 length is 16 residues. Germline V gene data show CDR1 as ENHRY and CDR2 as SYGVKD. The V gene end was trimmed by 2 bases and the J gene end by 3 bases; junction bases not matched to a gene: 6. The CDR3, as DNA: TGTGCCATCAGTGAGATGGCCGGGACTAGCGGCTACGAGCAGTACTTC. Its protein product is CAISEMAGTSGYEQYF.

This clone was counted between two and nine times. This chain links TRBV9 with TRBJ2-1; D might be TRBD1 (6 bases). This CDR3 region has 16 residues. V lost 3 bases to trimming and J lost 8 bases, with 21 bases between them. Germline CDR1 SGDLS, CDR2 YYNGEE. The CDR3 protein is CASSAEGDAPWDEQFF. Here the CDR3 DNA reads TGTGCCAGCAGCGCCGAGGGGGACGCCCCCTGGGATGAGCAGTTCTTC.